Detailed here is one T cell receptor beta chain. The sample comes from a study of blood T cell repertoires in COVID-19. Study-level information: Sites across the United States, Italy and Spain contributed samples from acute and convalescent COVID-19. Nucleic acid was either cDNA or gDNA, and it came from T cells, B-cell-depleted T cells, or PBMCs.

The CDR3 has 12 amino acids. The germline V and J ends were trimmed by 0 bases and 6 bases, with 3 bases remaining between them. Original processing notes: It was from reference gene primer amplification that nucleated cell counts were estimated. Produced via immunoSEQ multiplex PCR; TCRdb's table is partial and in-frame only. V and J calls and clone size are those listed in that table; D and trimming were worked out from the DNA. Found here are around 65,000 clones, 75% to 85% of them singletons; the top ten hold roughly an eighth. The sample taken for sequencing was peripheral blood. The receptor was derived from a human donor in a cohort sampled during active COVID-19. This chain connects TRBV12-3 or TRBV12-4 to TRBJ1-5, with D hard to call. The CDR3 is CASSLASQPQHF. DNA of the CDR3: TGTGCCAGCAGTTTAGCTAGTCAGCCCCAGCATTTT.